This record concerns one T cell receptor (beta chain) sequence. What it binds is unknown. This record belongs to a study of T cell responses to AZD1222 COVID-19 vaccine. TCRdb's copy holds only in-frame clones and misses some; the assay was immunoSEQ multiplex PCR. The sample lists about 120,000 clones, roughly 93% occurring once. This CDR3 is built from 15 residues. V was cut by 1 base and J by 9 bases, with 20 bases left in between. Germline V gives CDR1 SGHRS, CDR2 YFSETQ. Findings and limits, study-wide: Spike-wide vaccine-associated CD4 TCRs dominated at 160-218 and 743-854.

This sample comprised peripheral blood, obtained 28 days after the second AZD1222 dose. This TCR was sampled from an adult who received the AZD1222 COVID-19 vaccine. The genes are TRBV5-1 and TRBJ2-7; D ambiguous. The CDR3, as DNA: TGCGCCAGCAGCTTGTCGGACGCCGACCTACGAGGGCAGTACTTC. Its translation is CASSLSDADLRGQYF.